The T cell receptor beta chain under discussion was sequenced for a study of T cells in Graves' hyperthyroidism and ophthalmopathy. RNA transcripts were the template for amplifying TCR beta CDR3 regions. First-round RT-PCR targeting the TCR CDR3 was performed with the HTBI primer set. TCRdb itself ran the multiplex PCR reads through MiXCR, one entry per CDR3 protein. The table lists around 200,000 distinct CDR3 sequences, approximately 15% of them singletons. The germline gives CDR1 MGHRA, CDR2 YSYEKL. The V end lost 3 bases, the J end lost 4 bases, and 16 bases lay between the germline ends. The CDR3 extends over 16 amino acids.

Sample: blood. V usage is TRBV4-1 and J usage is TRBJ2-1; D perhaps matches TRBD1 (6 bases). This TCR was recovered from a woman between 45 and 65 years old with Graves' hyperthyroidism. The CDR3 here is CASSHEDRSPYNEQFF. The CDR3 DNA is TGCGCCAGCAGCCATGAAGACAGGAGCCCTTACAATGAGCAGTTCTTC.